Each of the 2 T cell receptor beta chains below was sequenced from the same sample in a study of shared clonotypes between healthy human individuals. Clones were read by immunoSEQ multiplex PCR, and TCRdb kept only the in-frame ones, dropping some. Counted here are around 1.1 million clones, approximately 80% occurring once; the ten biggest clones make up about 0.94%. Sequencing used memory CD4+ T cells from PBMCs. Stated subset: CD45RA-negative fraction. The source is a man between 18 and 29 years old in good health. Some clones in this sample may be carry-over from other donors' samples.

V usage is TRBV7-3 and J usage is TRBJ1-6; 7 nucleotides align to TRBD1. Germline CDR1 reads SGHTA; CDR2 reads FQGTGA. Germline trimming cut 1 base from V and 8 bases from J; bases unmatched to any gene: 2. The CDR3 sequence is 14 residues long. The CDR3 region is CASSLNRGDSPLHF. Here the CDR3 DNA reads TGTGCCAGCAGCTTAAACAGGGGAGATTCACCCCTCCACTTT.

The chain links TRBV4-2 to TRBJ2-7; 11 bases are shared with TRBD2. This CDR3 has 16 amino acids. Trimming removed 4 bases from V and 1 base from J; junction bases left unmatched: 6. Germline-derived CDR1 and CDR2 are LGHNA and YNFKEQ. The CDR3 nucleotides are TGTGCCAGCAGCCTTGGCTCTAGCGGGAGGTCCTACGAGCAGTACTTC. Amino acid sequence: CASSLGSSGRSYEQYF.